This TCR beta chain originates from a study of Ad26.COV2.S vaccination and SARS-CoV-2 variants. General study results and limits: It was reported that spike-specific CD8+ and CD4+ T cell responses were substantially broad after vaccination. Measurement of non-spike TCR breadth gave similar results in vaccine and placebo recipients. Total responses of T cells may have been underestimated by the analyses of TCR breadth and depth.

A remark on this clone: Its antigen remains unidentified.

The CDR3 sequence is 14 residues long. Germline V gene data show CDR1 as MDHEN and CDR2 as SYDVKM. V lost 6 bases and J lost 8; bases outside the gene matches: 10. Method: immunoSEQ multiplex PCR; TCRdb's copy keeps in-frame clones and lacks some. The table lists under 150,000 clones, roughly 88% of them singletons, with around 5.1% in the top ten. This material consisted of peripheral blood, taken after recovery from COVID-19. V is TRBV28 and J is TRBJ1-3; 7 nucleotides line up with TRBD1. The receptor was isolated from a human donor who had recovered from COVID-19. The DNA of the CDR3 is TGTGCCAGCAGCCCCGGGACAGTCGCGTACACCATATATTTT. Translation: CASSPGTVAYTIYF.